The subject of this entry is one T cell receptor beta chain. Its antigen is unidentified. The data stem from a study of immune heterogeneity within non-small cell lung tumors. Turning to the study itself: Of the tumors, several were squamous cell, 10 non-squamous, and 1 not otherwise specified.

Genomic DNA from bulk tumor acted as the template, and about 600 ng was loaded per sample. During surgery, each primary tumor gave multiple biopsies spaced as far apart as possible. Curative surgery was performed on patients who had untreated, newly diagnosed non-small cell lung cancer. J gave up 4 bases and V 5 bases, and 5 bases lay outside the gene matches. Germline V gene lookup returns CDR1 SGHVS and CDR2 FNYEAQ. CDR3 length: 15 residues. Multiplex PCR with 32 V and 13 J primers amplified TCR beta CDR3. TCRdb redid the calling of the multiplex PCR reads with MiXCR, one entry per CDR3 protein. Here the sample spans about 15,000 distinct CDR3 sequences, about 30% being singletons. Study-wide points: Comparison across individual patients showed largely distinct high-frequency T-cell receptor beta clonotypes.

The sample was lung tumor tissue. The TCR originated in a man aged 35 to 55 with non-small cell lung cancer. The chain couples TRBV7-6 to TRBJ2-1, with 10 bases lining up with TRBD1. CDR3 sequence reads: CASSPGQGKYNEQFF. The DNA of the CDR3 is TGTGCCAGCAGCCCGGGACAGGGGAAATACAATGAGCAGTTCTTC. The variable domain in full, completed from reference TRBV7-6 and TRBJ2-1, reads GAGVSQSPRYKVTKRGQDVALRCDPISGHVSLYWYRQALGQGPEFLTYFNYEAQQDKSGLPNDRFSAERPEGSISTLTIQRTEQRDSAMYRCASSPGQGKYNEQFFGPGTRLTVL.